Below are 2 T cell receptor beta chains sequenced from a single sample in a study of Tregs in tolerant kidney transplant recipients. Mixed chimerism was transient after nonmyeloablative marrow transplants from related graft donors. Libraries were prepared by immunoSEQ multiplex PCR; TCRdb keeps only in-frame clonotypes and omits some of them. The profile shows more than 70,000 clones, roughly 90% of them singletons. The sample in question was CD4+ T cells from blood (PBMCs), obtained 24 months after the transplant. The receptors come from a human patient who received a combined kidney and bone marrow transplant. Some T cells may arise from the graft donor.

This chain joins TRBV7-3 and TRBJ2-1; TRBD2 aligns across 11 bases. The CDR3 is 17 residues long. J lost 7 bases, V lost 2 bases, and 10 bases had no gene match. The germline V gene has CDR1 SGHTA and CDR2 FQGTGA. CDR3 amino acids: CASSLHNALAGENEQFF. The CDR3 bases are TGTGCCAGCAGCTTACATAATGCACTAGCGGGGGAGAATGAGCAGTTCTTC.

The rearrangement uses TRBV13 and TRBJ1-2; no reliable D call. The CDR3 runs 16 residues. V was pared by 1 base and J by 1 base, with 13 bases between. Germline lookup yields CDR1 PRHDT and CDR2 FYEKMQ (reference sequence). CDR3 in DNA: TGTGCCAGCAGCTTAGATACACTCGGGGTTAACTATGGCTACACCTTC. Its translation: CASSLDTLGVNYGYTF. Full variable domain (remainder filled in from reference TRBV13 and TRBJ1-2): AAGVIQSPRHLIKEKRETATLKCYPIPRHDTVYWYQQGPGQDPQFLISFYEKMQSDKGSIPDRFSAQQFSDYHSELNMSSLELGDSALYFCASSLDTLGVNYGYTFGSGTRLTVV.